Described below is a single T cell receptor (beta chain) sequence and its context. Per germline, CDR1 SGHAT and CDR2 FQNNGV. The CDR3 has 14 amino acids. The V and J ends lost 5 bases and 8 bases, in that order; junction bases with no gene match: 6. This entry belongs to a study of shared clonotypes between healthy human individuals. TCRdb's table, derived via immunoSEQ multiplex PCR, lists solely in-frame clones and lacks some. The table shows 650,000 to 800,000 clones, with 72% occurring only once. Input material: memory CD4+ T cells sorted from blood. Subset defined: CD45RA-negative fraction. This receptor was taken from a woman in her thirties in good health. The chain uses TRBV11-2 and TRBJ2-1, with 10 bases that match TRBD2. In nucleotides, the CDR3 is TGTGCCAGCAGCGTGGGACTAGCGTGGGATGAGCAGTTCTTC. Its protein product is CASSVGLAWDEQFF.